This TCR beta chain was identified during a study of blood T cells in healthy people across ages. Study-wide points: TCR beta diversity per million T cells fell roughly linearly with age.

Sample-barcoded 5' priming and a J-beta primer mix drove a second PCR of roughly 6 to 12 cycles. Each TCR beta cDNA got a 12-nucleotide random molecular identifier. TCRdb re-called the 5' RACE reads with MiXCR, one entry per CDR3 protein. This sample has over 950,000 distinct CDR3 sequences; roughly 50% occur once, and the top ten carry 20% to 25%. V gave up 0 bases and J gave up 9 bases, with 15 bases separating them. In germline, CDR1 is LGHNA, CDR2 YNFKEQ. The CDR3 is 15 amino acids. With respect to this clonotype: The antigen is not known.

The chain carries TRBV4-2 and TRBJ1-5; D is unclear. Sequenced sample: blood. This clonotype was sampled from a woman aged 55-75 years in good health. This CDR3 reads CASSQDTVASRPQHF. CDR3 coding DNA: TGTGCCAGCAGCCAAGATACAGTGGCAAGCAGGCCCCAGCATTTT.